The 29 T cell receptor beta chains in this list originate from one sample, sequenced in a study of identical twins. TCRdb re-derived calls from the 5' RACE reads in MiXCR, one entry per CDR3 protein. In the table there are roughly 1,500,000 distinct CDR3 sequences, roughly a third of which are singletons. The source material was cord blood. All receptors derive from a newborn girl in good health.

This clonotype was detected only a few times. CDR3 loop: CASSPPGTVLYEQYF. CDR3 nucleotides: TGTGCCAGCAGCCCCCCCGGGACAGTATTATACGAGCAGTACTTC. The genes are TRBV5-6 and TRBJ2-7; the match to TRBD1 covers 7 bases. V dropped 4 bases and J dropped 4; count of bases not matched to a gene: 11. Germline values: CDR1 SGHDT, CDR2 YYEEEE. There are 15 residues in the CDR3.

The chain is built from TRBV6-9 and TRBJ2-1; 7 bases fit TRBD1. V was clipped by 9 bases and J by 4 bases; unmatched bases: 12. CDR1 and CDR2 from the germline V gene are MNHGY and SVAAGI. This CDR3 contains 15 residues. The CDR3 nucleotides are TGTGCCAGTGACCTCACCGGGACAGCTTACAATGAGCAGTTCTTC. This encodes CASDLTGTAYNEQFF.

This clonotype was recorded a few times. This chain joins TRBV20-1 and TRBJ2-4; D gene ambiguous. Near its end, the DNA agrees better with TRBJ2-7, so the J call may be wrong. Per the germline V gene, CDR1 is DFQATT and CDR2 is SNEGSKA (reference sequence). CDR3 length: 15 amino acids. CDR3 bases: TGCAGTGCTAGAGATCAGCTCCGGAACGCCTACGAGCAGTACTTC. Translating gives CSARDQLRNAYEQYF.

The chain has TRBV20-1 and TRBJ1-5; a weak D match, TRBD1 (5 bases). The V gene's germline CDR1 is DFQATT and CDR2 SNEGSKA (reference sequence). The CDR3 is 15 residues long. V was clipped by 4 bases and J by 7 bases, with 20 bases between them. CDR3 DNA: TGCAGTGCTAACCCCGGGACTGGGTGGATCCAGCCCCAGCATTTT. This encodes CSANPGTGWIQPQHF.

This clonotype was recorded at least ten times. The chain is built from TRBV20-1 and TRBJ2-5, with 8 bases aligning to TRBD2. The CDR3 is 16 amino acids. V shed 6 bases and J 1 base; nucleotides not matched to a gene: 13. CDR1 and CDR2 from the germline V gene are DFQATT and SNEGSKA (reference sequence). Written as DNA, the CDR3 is TGCAGTGCGCTTAGGGGAGTAGCGGGGAGCCAAGAGACCCAGTACTTC. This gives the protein CSALRGVAGSQETQYF.

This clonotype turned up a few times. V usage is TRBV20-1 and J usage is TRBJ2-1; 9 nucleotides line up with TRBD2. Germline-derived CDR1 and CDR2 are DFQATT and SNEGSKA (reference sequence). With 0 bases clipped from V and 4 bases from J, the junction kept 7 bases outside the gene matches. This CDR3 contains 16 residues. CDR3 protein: CSARDPSGGKYNEQFF. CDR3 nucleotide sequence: TGCAGTGCTAGAGATCCCAGCGGGGGGAAATACAATGAGCAGTTCTTC.

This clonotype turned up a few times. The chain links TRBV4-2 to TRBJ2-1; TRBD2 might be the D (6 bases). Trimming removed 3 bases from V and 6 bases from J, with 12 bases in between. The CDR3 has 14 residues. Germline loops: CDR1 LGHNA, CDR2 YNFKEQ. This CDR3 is CASSHGGAGNEQFF. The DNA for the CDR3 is TGTGCCAGCAGCCACGGAGGGGCCGGCAATGAGCAGTTCTTC.

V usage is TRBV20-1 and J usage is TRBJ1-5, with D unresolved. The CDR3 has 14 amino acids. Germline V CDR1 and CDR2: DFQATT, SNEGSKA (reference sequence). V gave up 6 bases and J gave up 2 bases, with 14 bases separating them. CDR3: CSAHKGYGNQPQHF. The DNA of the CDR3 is TGCAGTGCCCACAAGGGTTACGGCAATCAGCCCCAGCATTTT.

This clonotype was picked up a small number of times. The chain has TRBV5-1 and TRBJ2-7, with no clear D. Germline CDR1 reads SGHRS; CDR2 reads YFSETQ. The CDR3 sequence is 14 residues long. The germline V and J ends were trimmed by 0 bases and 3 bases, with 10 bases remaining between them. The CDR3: CASSLDGRRYEQYF. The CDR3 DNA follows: TGCGCCAGCAGCTTGGATGGTAGACGCTACGAGCAGTACTTC.

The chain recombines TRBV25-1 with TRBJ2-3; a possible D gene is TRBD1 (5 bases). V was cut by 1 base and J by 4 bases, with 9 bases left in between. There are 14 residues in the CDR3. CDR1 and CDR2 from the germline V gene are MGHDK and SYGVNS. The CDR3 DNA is TGTGCCAGCAGTGAATTGGGCAGGGCAGATACGCAGTATTTT. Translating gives CASSELGRADTQYF.

In DNA form, the CDR3 reads TGTGCCAGCAGCGTCCTCAGGGGGGAAGCTTTCTTT. Its protein is CASSVLRGEAFF. The chain couples TRBV13 to TRBJ1-1; TRBD1 aligns across 7 bases. This CDR3 has 12 amino acids. CDR1 and CDR2 from the germline V gene are PRHDT and FYEKMQ (reference sequence). The V segment lost 5 bases and the J segment 8 bases; nucleotides outside the gene matches: 5.

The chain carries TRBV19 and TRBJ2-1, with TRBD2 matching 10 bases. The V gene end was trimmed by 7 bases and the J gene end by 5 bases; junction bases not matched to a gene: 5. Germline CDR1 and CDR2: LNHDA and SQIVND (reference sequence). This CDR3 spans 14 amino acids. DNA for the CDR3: TGTGCCAGTACTCTAGCGGGAGCGGACAATGAGCAGTTCTTC. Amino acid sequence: CASTLAGADNEQFF.

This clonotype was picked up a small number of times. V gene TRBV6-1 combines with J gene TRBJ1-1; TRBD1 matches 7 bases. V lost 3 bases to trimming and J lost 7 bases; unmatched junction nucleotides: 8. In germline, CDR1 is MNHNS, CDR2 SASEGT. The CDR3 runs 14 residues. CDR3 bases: TGTGCCAGCAGTGACAGGGGGGGATGGGGTGAAGCTTTCTTT. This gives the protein CASSDRGGWGEAFF.

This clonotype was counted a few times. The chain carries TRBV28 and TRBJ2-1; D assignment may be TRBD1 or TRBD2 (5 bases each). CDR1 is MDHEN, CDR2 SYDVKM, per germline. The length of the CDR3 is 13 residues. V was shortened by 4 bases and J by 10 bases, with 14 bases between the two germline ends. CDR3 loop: CASSSNRRGEQFF. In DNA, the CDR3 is TGTGCCAGCAGTTCTAACAGGCGCGGGGAGCAGTTCTTC.

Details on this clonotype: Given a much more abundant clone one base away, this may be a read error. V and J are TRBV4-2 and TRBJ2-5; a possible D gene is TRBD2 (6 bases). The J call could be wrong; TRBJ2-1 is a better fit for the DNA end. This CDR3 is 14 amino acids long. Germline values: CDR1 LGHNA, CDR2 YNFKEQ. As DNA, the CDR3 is TGTGCCAGCAGCCAAGGACTAGTCCAAGAGACCCAGTTCTTC. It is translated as CASSQGLVQETQFF.

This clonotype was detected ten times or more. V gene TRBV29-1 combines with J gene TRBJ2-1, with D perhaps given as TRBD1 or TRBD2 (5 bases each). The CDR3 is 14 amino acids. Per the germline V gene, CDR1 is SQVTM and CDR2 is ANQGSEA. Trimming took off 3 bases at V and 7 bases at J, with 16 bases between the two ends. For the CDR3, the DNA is TGCAGCGTTGAGCCGGGACGGGTTCTGAATGAGCAGTTCTTC. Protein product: CSVEPGRVLNEQFF.

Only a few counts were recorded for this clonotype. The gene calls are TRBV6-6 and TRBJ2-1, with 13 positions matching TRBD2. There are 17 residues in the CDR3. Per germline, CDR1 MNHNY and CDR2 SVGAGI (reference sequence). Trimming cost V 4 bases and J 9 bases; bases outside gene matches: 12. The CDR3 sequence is CASSSYGLAGAGGEQFF. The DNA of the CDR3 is TGTGCCAGCAGTTCCTATGGACTAGCGGGGGCCGGGGGTGAGCAGTTCTTC.

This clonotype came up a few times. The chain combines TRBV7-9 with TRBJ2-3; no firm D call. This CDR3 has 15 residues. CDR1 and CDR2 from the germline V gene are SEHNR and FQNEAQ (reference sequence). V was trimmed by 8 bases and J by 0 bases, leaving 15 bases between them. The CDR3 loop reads CASYRPSQSTDTQYF. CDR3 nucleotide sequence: TGTGCCAGCTACAGACCCTCGCAGAGCACAGATACGCAGTATTTT.

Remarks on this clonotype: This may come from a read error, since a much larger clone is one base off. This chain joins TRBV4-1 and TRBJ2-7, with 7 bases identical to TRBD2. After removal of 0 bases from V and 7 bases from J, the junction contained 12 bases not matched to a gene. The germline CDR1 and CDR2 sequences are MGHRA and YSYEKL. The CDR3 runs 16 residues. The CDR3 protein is CASSQDERGPYNEQYF. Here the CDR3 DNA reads TGCGCCAGCAGCCAAGACGAGCGGGGACCTTACAATGAGCAGTACTTC.

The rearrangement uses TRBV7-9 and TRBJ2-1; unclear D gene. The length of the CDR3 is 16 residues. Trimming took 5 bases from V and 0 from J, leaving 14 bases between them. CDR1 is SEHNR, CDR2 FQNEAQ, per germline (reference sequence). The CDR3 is CASSPRTLSSYNEQFF. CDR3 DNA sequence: TGTGCCAGCAGCCCCCGGACCTTAAGCTCCTACAATGAGCAGTTCTTC.

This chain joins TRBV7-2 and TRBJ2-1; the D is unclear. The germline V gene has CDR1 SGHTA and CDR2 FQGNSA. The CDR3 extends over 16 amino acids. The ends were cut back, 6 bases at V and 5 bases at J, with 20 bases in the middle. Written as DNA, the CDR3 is TGTGCCAGCAGTTTATGGATACTGAGGCGGAACAATGAGCAGTTCTTC. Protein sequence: CASSLWILRRNNEQFF.

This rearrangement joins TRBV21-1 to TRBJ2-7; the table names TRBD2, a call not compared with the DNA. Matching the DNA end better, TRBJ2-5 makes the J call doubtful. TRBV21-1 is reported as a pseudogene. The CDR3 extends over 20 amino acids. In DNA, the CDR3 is TGTGCCAGCAGCAAAGCGCGGGATAGCGGGGGGCCCCAACCTCAAGAGACCCAGTACTTC. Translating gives CASSKARDSGGPQPQETQYF.

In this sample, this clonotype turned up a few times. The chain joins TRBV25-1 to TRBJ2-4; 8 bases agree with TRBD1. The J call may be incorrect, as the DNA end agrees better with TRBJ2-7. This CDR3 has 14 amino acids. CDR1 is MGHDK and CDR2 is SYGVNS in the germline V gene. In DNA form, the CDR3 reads TGTGCCAGCAGTGAATGGGGGACAGGAACCGAGCAGTACTTC. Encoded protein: CASSEWGTGTEQYF.

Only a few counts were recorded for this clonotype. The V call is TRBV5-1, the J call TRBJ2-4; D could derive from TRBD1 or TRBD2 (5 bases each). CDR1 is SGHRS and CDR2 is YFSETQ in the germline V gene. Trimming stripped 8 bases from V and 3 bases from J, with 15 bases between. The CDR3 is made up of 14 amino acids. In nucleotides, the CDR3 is TGCGCCAGTAGGGGAGTTGATGGCAAAAACATTCAGTACTTC. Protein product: CASRGVDGKNIQYF.

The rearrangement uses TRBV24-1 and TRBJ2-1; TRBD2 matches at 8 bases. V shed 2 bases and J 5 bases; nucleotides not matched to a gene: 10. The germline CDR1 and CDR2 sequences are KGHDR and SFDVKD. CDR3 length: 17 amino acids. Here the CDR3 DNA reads TGTGCCACCAGTGATTCGATCAGCGGGAGTAGCCACAATGAGCAGTTCTTC. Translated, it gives CATSDSISGSSHNEQFF.

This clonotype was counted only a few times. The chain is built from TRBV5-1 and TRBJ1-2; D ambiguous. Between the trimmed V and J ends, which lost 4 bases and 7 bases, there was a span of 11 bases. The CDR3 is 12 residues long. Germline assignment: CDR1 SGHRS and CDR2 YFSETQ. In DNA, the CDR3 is TGCGCCAGCAGCCTCTCGACGTCTGGCTACACCTTC. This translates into CASSLSTSGYTF.

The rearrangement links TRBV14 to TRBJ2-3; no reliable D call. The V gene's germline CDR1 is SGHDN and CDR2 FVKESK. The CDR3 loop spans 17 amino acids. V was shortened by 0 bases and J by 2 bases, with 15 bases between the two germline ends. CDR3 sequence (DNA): TGTGCCAGCAGCCAAGATTCCCGCGGTAATGACACAGATACGCAGTATTTT. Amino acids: CASSQDSRGNDTDTQYF. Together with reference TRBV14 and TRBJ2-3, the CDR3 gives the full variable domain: EAGVTQFPSHSVIEKGQTVTLRCDPISGHDNLYWYRRVMGKEIKFLLHFVKESKQDESGMPNNRFLAERTGGTYSTLKVQPAELEDSGVYFCASSQDSRGNDTDTQYFGPGTRLTVL.

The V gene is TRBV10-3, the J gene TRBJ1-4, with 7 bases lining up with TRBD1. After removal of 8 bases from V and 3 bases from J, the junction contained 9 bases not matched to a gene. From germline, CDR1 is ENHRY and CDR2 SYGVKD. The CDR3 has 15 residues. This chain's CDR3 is CAIGDSLAANEKLFF. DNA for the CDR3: TGTGCCATCGGGGACAGTCTTGCAGCTAATGAAAAACTGTTTTTT.

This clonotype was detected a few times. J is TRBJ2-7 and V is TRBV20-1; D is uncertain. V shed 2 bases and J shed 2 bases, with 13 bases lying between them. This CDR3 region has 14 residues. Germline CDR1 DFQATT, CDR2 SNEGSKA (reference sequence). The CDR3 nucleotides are TGCAGTGCTAGAAGGTCCCTAAGGGCCTACGAGCAGTACTTC. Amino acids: CSARRSLRAYEQYF.